This record looks at one TCR beta chain sequence and its context. Its antigen is as yet unknown. Treatment given: roughly ten-day PBMC culture with coronavirus spike peptide pools or control peptides (ViraFEST assay). The PCR-positive dates, March through December 2020, came before the US Alpha, Beta and Delta variants. After culture for over nine days, isolation of CD4+ T cells was performed by negative selection. The sample comes from a study of vaccination and CD4 T cells after COVID-19. Study-level information: Each control culture was treated with a CEFX pool, an HIV-1 Nef pool, or no peptide.

Sequencing of DNA taken from cultured CD4+ T cells relied on the Oncomine TCR Beta short-read assay. MiXCR was run by TCRdb on the PCR reads, yielding one entry per CDR3 protein. The data contain 13,000 to 15,000 distinct CDR3 sequences, roughly 62% of them singletons. Trimming shortened V by 5 bases and J by 0 bases, and 16 bases separated the two germline ends. CDR3 length equals 16 residues. Germline V gene lookup returns CDR1 SGHTA and CDR2 FQGNSA. This clonotype was obtained from a human donor who had recovered from COVID-19. What was sequenced was CD4+ T cells from blood, cultured in vitro. The V call is TRBV7-2, the J call TRBJ1-2, with a tentative D call TRBD1 (6 bases). CDR3 sequence: CASSTPGQPANYGYTF. CDR3 nucleotide sequence: TGTGCCAGCAGCACGCCCGGACAGCCAGCTAACTATGGCTACACCTTC.